Listed here are 25 T cell receptor beta chains from one sample, sequenced in a study of blood T cell repertoires in COVID-19. Repertoires were generated with immunoSEQ multiplex PCR, while TCRdb's copy carries only in-frame clones and drops some. The sample gives approximately 400,000 clones, about 90% of which show up once; approximately 1.2% is in the top ten. Sequencing was performed on PBMCs or T cells enriched from blood (not recorded which). Source of these receptors: a man younger than 40 who had recovered from COVID-19.

The V gene is TRBV6-2 or TRBV6-3, the J gene TRBJ1-5; the match to TRBD1 covers 9 bases. Losses at the gene ends were 4 bases for V and 3 bases for J; bases not matched to a gene: 4. CDR3 length equals 15 residues. The germline CDR1 and CDR2 sequences are MNHEY and SVGEGT. The CDR3 sequence is CASSLTGGPNQPQHF. The CDR3 nucleotides read TGTGCCAGCAGTTTAACAGGGGGCCCCAATCAGCCCCAGCATTTT.

The chain has TRBV7-2 and TRBJ2-3; 9 bases line up with TRBD1. This CDR3 has 15 residues. Per the germline V gene, CDR1 is SGHTA and CDR2 is FQGNSA. J was trimmed by 3 bases and V by 4 bases; bases with no gene match: 5. The CDR3 bases are TGTGCCAGCAGCTATACCGGGACAGGGACAGATACGCAGTATTTT. Protein sequence: CASSYTGTGTDTQYF.

This chain uses TRBV10-3 with TRBJ2-1; TRBD2 aligns across 9 bases. The CDR3 spans 15 residues. From germline, CDR1 is ENHRY and CDR2 SYGVKD. Trimming at V came to 0 bases and at J to 5 bases, leaving 2 bases not matched to a gene. The CDR3 is CAISESAGGNNEQFF. As DNA, the CDR3 is TGTGCCATCAGTGAGTCGGCGGGGGGGAACAATGAGCAGTTCTTC.

This chain joins TRBV10-3 and TRBJ1-1, with D possibly being TRBD1 (6 bases). The germline CDR1 and CDR2 sequences are ENHRY and SYGVKD. This CDR3 contains 14 residues. Trimming pared 0 bases from V and 7 bases from J, leaving 12 bases between. In DNA, the CDR3 is TGTGCCATCAGTGAGTCGGCAGGGGCCGGTGAAGCTTTCTTT. Translated, it gives CAISESAGAGEAFF.

The rearrangement joins TRBV19 to TRBJ2-7; tentatively, D is TRBD1 (6 bases). The ends were cut back, 3 bases at V and 1 base at J, with 7 bases in the middle. CDR1 LNHDA and CDR2 SQIVND come from the germline V gene (reference sequence). The CDR3 extends over 13 amino acids. The CDR3 here is CASSMGASYEQYF. The CDR3 nucleotides read TGTGCCAGTAGTATGGGGGCATCCTACGAGCAGTACTTC.

The chain has TRBV7-6 and TRBJ1-6; the D is unclear. CDR1 and CDR2 (germline): SGHVS, FNYEAQ. V was trimmed by 2 bases and J by 5 bases, leaving 13 bases between them. This CDR3 is built from 16 residues. The CDR3 reads CASSLMTGSDNSPLHF. CDR3 DNA: TGTGCCAGCAGCTTAATGACTGGCAGCGATAATTCACCCCTCCACTTT. Full variable domain (remainder filled in from reference TRBV7-6 and TRBJ1-6): GAGVSQSPRYKVTKRGQDVALRCDPISGHVSLYWYRQALGQGPEFLTYFNYEAQQDKSGLPNDRFSAERPEGSISTLTIQRTEQRDSAMYRCASSLMTGSDNSPLHFGNGTRLTVT.

CDR3 loop: CASSRGQGGLETQYF. The CDR3 DNA sequence: TGTGCCAGCAGCCGGGGACAGGGAGGGTTAGAGACCCAGTACTTC. The genes are TRBV6-5 and TRBJ2-5, with TRBD1 matching 9 bases. The CDR3 contains 15 residues. The germline CDR1 and CDR2 sequences are MNHEY and SVGAGI. V shed 6 bases and J 4 bases; nucleotides not matched to a gene: 9.

The chain is built from TRBV12-3 or TRBV12-4 and TRBJ2-1; 10 bases fit TRBD2. The CDR3 is 12 residues long. V lost 5 bases, J lost 15 bases, and 7 bases stayed unmatched. CDR3 sequence (DNA): TGTGCCAGCAGTCGACTAGCGGGTGGCGGGTTCTTC. As protein: CASSRLAGGGFF.

The V and J genes are TRBV5-1 and TRBJ1-2, with unresolved D. The CDR3 has 13 amino acids. Trimming cost V 0 bases and J 4 bases, with 7 bases left between them. The germline V gene has CDR1 SGHRS and CDR2 YFSETQ. CDR3 nucleotides: TGCGCCAGCAGCTTGGAGCTAGGCTATGGCTACACCTTC. It specifies CASSLELGYGYTF.

V and J are TRBV27 and TRBJ2-2; 7 bases match TRBD1. Germline V gene sequence: CDR1 MNHEY, CDR2 SMNVEV (reference sequence). V lost 3 bases and J lost 3; bases outside the gene matches: 13. CDR3 length equals 18 residues. CDR3 sequence (DNA): TGTGCCAGCAGTTTGGGGTCGACAGGGAGATTGTACACCGGGGAGCTGTTTTTT. Translation gives CASSLGSTGRLYTGELFF.

In this sample, this clone turned up once. The same CDR3 is also encoded by other DNA sequences in this sample. CDR3: CASSFGQAYEQYF. In DNA form, the CDR3 reads TGTGCCAGCAGCTTTGGACAGGCGTACGAGCAGTACTTC. The V gene is TRBV5-4, the J gene TRBJ2-7, with TRBD1 identical over 7 bases. CDR3 length equals 13 residues. Germline-derived CDR1 and CDR2 are SGHNT and YYREEE (reference sequence). After removal of 2 bases from V and 4 bases from J, the junction contained 3 bases not matched to a gene.

The chain uses TRBV10-3 and TRBJ1-1; tentative D call: TRBD1 (6 bases). The CDR3 covers 14 residues. With 5 bases removed from V and 0 bases from J, the gap between germline ends came to 10 bases. Germline V gene data show CDR1 as ENHRY and CDR2 as SYGVKD. CDR3 nucleotide sequence: TGTGCCATCAGTCAACAGGGCCTGAACACTGAAGCTTTCTTT. It translates to CAISQQGLNTEAFF.

The chain joins TRBV18 to TRBJ2-7; perhaps TRBD2 as D (5 bases). Germline V gene sequence: CDR1 KGHSH, CDR2 LQKENI. The CDR3 has 16 residues. V was shortened by 1 base and J by 5 bases, with 18 bases between the two germline ends. The CDR3 nucleotides read TGTGCCAGCTCACCACAACTCGGGGTAACTAGGGACGAGCAGTACTTC. This encodes CASSPQLGVTRDEQYF.

The rearrangement uses TRBV12-3 or TRBV12-4 and TRBJ1-2; the D gene is possibly TRBD1 (6 bases). The CDR3 is 13 residues long. With 6 bases removed from V and 2 bases from J, the gap between germline ends came to 10 bases. The CDR3 sequence: CASSTTGNYGYTF. The CDR3 DNA is TGTGCCAGCAGCACTACAGGGAACTATGGCTACACCTTC.

This clone showed up many times. This chain uses TRBV6-1 with TRBJ2-5; 14 bases map to TRBD2. There are 16 residues in the CDR3. From germline, CDR1 is MNHNS and CDR2 SASEGT. Trimming cost V 4 bases and J 2 bases; bases outside gene matches: 3. CDR3 amino acids: CASSGLAGGRQETQYF. CDR3 bases: TGTGCCAGCAGTGGACTAGCGGGGGGGCGGCAAGAGACCCAGTACTTC.

The genes are TRBV30 and TRBJ1-1; 12 bases line up with TRBD1. Germline V gene data show CDR1 as GTSNPN and CDR2 as SVGIG (reference sequence). The CDR3 extends over 13 amino acids. Trimming at V came to 1 base and at J to 11 bases, leaving 5 bases not matched to a gene. CDR3 DNA sequence: TGTGCCTGGAGTGCCGGGACAGGGGGCTGGGCTTTCTTT. The encoded protein is CAWSAGTGGWAFF.

The J gene is TRBJ2-2, the V gene TRBV19; possibly TRBD1 for D (6 bases). CDR3 size: 15 residues. Germline V gene sequence: CDR1 LNHDA, CDR2 SQIVND (reference sequence). Trimming left V 4 bases short and J 7 bases short, with 16 bases between. The CDR3: CASSNILQGNGELFF. CDR3 bases: TGTGCCAGTAGTAACATACTACAGGGAAACGGGGAGCTGTTTTTT.

V is TRBV27 and J is TRBJ2-1; TRBD2 matches at 9 bases. V gave up 9 bases and J gave up 2 bases; unmatched junction bases: 5. Germline V gene sequence: CDR1 MNHEY, CDR2 SMNVEV (reference sequence). The length of the CDR3 is 14 residues. The CDR3 coding sequence is TGTGCCAGTGGAAGCGGGGGGACCTACAATGAGCAGTTCTTC. Amino acid sequence: CASGSGGTYNEQFF.

This chain connects TRBV18 to TRBJ1-1; D gene unclear. The ends were cut back, 6 bases at V and 1 base at J, with 9 bases in the middle. CDR1 KGHSH and CDR2 LQKENI come from the germline V gene. The CDR3 is 13 amino acids. This chain's CDR3 is CASSAQKNTEAFF. The CDR3 nucleotides read TGTGCCAGCTCTGCACAAAAGAACACTGAAGCTTTCTTT.

The chain combines TRBV5-1 with TRBJ1-5; 7 bases line up with TRBD1. V lost 4 bases to trimming and J lost 4 bases; unmatched junction nucleotides: 8. CDR3 size: 15 residues. CDR1 and CDR2 from the germline V gene are SGHRS and YFSETQ. CDR3 sequence reads: CASSALGTDNQPQHF. CDR3 DNA: TGCGCCAGCAGCGCCCTAGGGACAGATAATCAGCCCCAGCATTTT.

The chain couples TRBV7-3 to TRBJ1-6, with D possibly matching TRBD1 (5 bases). The germline V gene encodes CDR1 SGHTA and CDR2 FQGTGA. This CDR3 comprises 13 residues. V lost 8 bases and J 5 bases, leaving 10 bases between the germline ends. The chain's CDR3 is CASSGGDNSPLHF. The CDR3 region has the DNA TGTGCCAGCTCGGGGGGAGATAATTCACCCCTCCACTTT.

The rearrangement uses TRBV27 and TRBJ1-1; 8 bases are shared with TRBD1. CDR3 length: 14 residues. V was pared by 2 bases and J by 4 bases, with 3 bases of the junction left unmatched. Per the germline V gene, CDR1 is MNHEY and CDR2 is SMNVEV (reference sequence). CDR3 DNA sequence: TGTGCCAGCAGTTTACAGGGGGCGGCCACTGAAGCTTTCTTT. Encoded protein: CASSLQGAATEAFF.

In its sample, this clone was seen once. This rearrangement joins TRBV6-5 to TRBJ2-7; 10 bases fit TRBD1. The CDR3 consists of 14 residues. Germline V gives CDR1 MNHEY, CDR2 SVGAGI. V was pared by 10 bases and J by 2 bases, with 8 bases of the junction left unmatched. In DNA form, the CDR3 reads TGTGCCACCCGCCATGGACAGGGGGCCTACGAGCAGTACTTC. It is translated as CATRHGQGAYEQYF.

The chain recombines TRBV11-3 with TRBJ2-1, with TRBD1 identical over 8 bases. Trimming removed 3 bases from V and 7 bases from J; junction bases left unmatched: 2. This CDR3 comprises 13 residues. In germline, CDR1 is SGHNT, CDR2 YENEEA. The CDR3 loop reads CASSLTGVNEQFF. The CDR3 DNA reads TGTGCCAGCAGCTTGACAGGGGTTAATGAGCAGTTCTTC.

The chain recombines TRBV5-4 with TRBJ2-7; 7 bases fit TRBD2. This CDR3 region has 14 residues. The J segment lost 3 bases and the V segment lost 2 bases, leaving 5 bases of the junction unmatched. Germline V CDR1 and CDR2: SGHNT, YYREEE (reference sequence). CDR3 coding DNA: TGTGCCAGCAGCTTAGGCGGGGGTTACTACGAGCAGTACTTC. It translates to CASSLGGGYYEQYF.